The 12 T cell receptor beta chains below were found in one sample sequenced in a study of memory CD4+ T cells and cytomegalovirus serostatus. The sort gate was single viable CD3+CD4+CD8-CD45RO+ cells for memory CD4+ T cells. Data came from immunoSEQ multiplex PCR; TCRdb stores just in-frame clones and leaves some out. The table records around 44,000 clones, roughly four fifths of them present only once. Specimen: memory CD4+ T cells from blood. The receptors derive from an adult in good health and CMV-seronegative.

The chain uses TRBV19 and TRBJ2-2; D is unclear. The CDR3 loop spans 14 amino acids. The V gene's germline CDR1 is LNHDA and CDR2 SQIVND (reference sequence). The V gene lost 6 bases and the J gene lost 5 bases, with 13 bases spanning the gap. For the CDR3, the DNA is TGTGCCAGTAGCTATACTACAGAGACCGGGGAGCTGTTTTTT. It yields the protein CASSYTTETGELFF.

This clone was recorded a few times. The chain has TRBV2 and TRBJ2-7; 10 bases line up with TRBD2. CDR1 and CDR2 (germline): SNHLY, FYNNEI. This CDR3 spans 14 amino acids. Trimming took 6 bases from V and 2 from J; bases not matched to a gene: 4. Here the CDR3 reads CASRELAGPYEQYF. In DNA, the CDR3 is TGTGCCAGCAGGGAACTAGCGGGACCCTACGAGCAGTACTTC.

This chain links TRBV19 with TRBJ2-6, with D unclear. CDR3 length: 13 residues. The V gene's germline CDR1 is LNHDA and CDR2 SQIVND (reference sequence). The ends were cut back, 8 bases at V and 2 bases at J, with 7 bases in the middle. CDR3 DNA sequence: TGTGCCAGTTCGTGGGCTGGGGCCAACGTCCTGACTTTC. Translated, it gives CASSWAGANVLTF.

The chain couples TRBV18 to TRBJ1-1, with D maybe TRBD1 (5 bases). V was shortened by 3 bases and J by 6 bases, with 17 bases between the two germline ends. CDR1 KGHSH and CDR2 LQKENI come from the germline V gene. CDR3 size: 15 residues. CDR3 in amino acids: CASSPAVRVDSEAFF. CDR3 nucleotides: TGTGCCAGCTCACCTGCTGTCAGGGTAGACTCTGAAGCTTTCTTT.

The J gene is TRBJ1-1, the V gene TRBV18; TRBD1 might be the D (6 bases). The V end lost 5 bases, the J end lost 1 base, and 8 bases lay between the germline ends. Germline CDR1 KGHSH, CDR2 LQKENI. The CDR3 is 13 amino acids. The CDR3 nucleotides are TGTGCCAGCTCATCACAGGGGAACACTGAAGCTTTCTTT. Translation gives CASSSQGNTEAFF.

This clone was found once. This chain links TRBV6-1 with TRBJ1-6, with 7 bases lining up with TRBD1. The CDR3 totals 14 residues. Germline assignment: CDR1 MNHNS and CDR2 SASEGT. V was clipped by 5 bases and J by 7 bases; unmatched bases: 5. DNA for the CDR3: TGTGCCAGCAGTCGGGACAGCCAAAATTCACCCCTCCACTTT. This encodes CASSRDSQNSPLHF.

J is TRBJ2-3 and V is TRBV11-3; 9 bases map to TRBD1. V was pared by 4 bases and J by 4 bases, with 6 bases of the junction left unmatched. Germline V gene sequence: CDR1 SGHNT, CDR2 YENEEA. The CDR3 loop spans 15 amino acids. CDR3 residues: CASSSPGQGSDTQYF. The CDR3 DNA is TGTGCCAGCAGCTCACCGGGACAGGGATCAGATACGCAGTATTTT.

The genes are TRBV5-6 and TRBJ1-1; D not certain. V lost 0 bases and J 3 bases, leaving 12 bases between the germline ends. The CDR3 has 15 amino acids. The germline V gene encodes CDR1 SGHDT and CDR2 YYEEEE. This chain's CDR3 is CASSLVGDGDTEAFF. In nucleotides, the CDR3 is TGTGCCAGCAGCTTGGTTGGTGACGGGGACACTGAAGCTTTCTTT.

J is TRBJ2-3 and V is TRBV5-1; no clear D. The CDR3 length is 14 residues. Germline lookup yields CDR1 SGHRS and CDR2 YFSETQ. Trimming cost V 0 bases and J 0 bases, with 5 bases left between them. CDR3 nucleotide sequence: TGCGCCAGCAGCTTGGCCCTCAGCACAGATACGCAGTATTTT. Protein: CASSLALSTDTQYF.

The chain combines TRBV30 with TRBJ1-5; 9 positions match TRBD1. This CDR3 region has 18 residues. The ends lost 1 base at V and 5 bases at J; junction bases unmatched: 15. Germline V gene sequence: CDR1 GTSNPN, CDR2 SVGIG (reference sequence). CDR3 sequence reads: CAWSGSGTGLLGDQPQHF. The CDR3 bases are TGTGCCTGGAGTGGTTCCGGGACAGGGCTTCTAGGGGATCAGCCCCAGCATTTT. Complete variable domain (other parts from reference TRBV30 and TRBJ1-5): SQTIHQWPATLVQPVGSPLSLECTVEGTSNPNLYWYRQAAGRGLQLLFYSVGIGQISSEVPQNLSASRPQDRQFILSSKKLLLSDSGFYLCAWSGSGTGLLGDQPQHFGDGTRLSIL.

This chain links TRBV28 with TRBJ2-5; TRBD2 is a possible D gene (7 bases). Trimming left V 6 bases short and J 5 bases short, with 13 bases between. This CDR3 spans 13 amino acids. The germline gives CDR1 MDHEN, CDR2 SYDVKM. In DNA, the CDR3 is TGTGCCAGCAGAGAGGGGGGGTATGAGACCCAGTACTTC. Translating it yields CASREGGYETQYF.

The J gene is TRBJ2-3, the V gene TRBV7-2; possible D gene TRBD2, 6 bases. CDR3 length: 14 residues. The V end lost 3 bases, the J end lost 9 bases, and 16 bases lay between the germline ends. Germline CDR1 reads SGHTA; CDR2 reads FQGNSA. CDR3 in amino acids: CASSFPGDQRTQYF. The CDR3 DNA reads TGTGCCAGCAGCTTTCCGGGAGACCAAAGGACGCAGTATTTT. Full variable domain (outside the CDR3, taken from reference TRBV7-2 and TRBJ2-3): GAGVSQSPSNKVTEKGKDVELRCDPISGHTALYWYRQSLGQGLEFLIYFQGNSAPDKSGLPSDRFSAERTGGSVSTLTIQRTQQEDSAVYLCASSFPGDQRTQYFGPGTRLTVL.